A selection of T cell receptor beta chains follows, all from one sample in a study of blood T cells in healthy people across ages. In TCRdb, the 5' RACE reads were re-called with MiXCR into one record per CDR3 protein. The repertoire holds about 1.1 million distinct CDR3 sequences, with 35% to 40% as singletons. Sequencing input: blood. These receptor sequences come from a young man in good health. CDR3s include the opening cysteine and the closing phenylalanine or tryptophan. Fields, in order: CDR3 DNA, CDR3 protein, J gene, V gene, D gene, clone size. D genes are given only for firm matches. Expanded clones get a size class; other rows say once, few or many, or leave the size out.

CDR3nt: TGTGCCAGCAGGTTTCAGGGGGGATTCTACAATGAGCAGTTCTTC
CDR3aa: CASRFQGGFYNEQFF
j_gene: TRBJ2-1
v_gene: TRBV27
d_gene: -
abundance: few

CDR3nt: TGCAGTGCTCAGCGGGGGAGCTCCTACGAGCAGTACTTC
CDR3aa: CSAQRGSSYEQYF
j_gene: TRBJ2-7
v_gene: TRBV20-1
d_gene: TRBD2
abundance: few

CDR3nt: TGCGCCAGCAGCCTAGGGGAAGAGGGCTACGAGCAGTACTTC
CDR3aa: CASSLGEEGYEQYF
j_gene: TRBJ2-7
v_gene: TRBV5-1
d_gene: -
abundance: -

CDR3nt: TGTGCCTGGAGTGTAATGGCTAACACTGAAGCTTTCTTT
CDR3aa: CAWSVMANTEAFF
j_gene: TRBJ1-1
v_gene: TRBV30
d_gene: -
abundance: -

CDR3nt: TGTGCCAGCAGTTTATGGGGCGCAGGGGCAGAAGCTTTCTTT
CDR3aa: CASSLWGAGAEAFF
j_gene: TRBJ1-1
v_gene: TRBV12-3/TRBV12-4
d_gene: -
abundance: -

CDR3nt: TGTGCCAGCAGAAGAGGACAGGAGCAGTCACGACTTGGGCAGTACTTC
CDR3aa: CASRRGQEQSRLGQYF
j_gene: TRBJ2-7
v_gene: TRBV12-3/TRBV12-4
d_gene: TRBD1
abundance: once

CDR3nt: TGCAGTGCTAGGTTGCAGCACGCAACTAATGAAAAACTGTTTTTT
CDR3aa: CSARLQHATNEKLFF
j_gene: TRBJ1-4
v_gene: TRBV20-1
d_gene: -
abundance: -

CDR3nt: TGTGCCAGCTCCCGGACAGGGGGATTCACCGGGGAGCTGTTTTTT
CDR3aa: CASSRTGGFTGELFF
j_gene: TRBJ2-2
v_gene: TRBV13
d_gene: TRBD1
abundance: -

CDR3nt: TGTGCCAGCAGCCCATCGGGACAGGAAATCTCTGGGGCCAACGTCCTGACTTTC
CDR3aa: CASSPSGQEISGANVLTF
j_gene: TRBJ2-6
v_gene: TRBV13
d_gene: TRBD1
abundance: few

CDR3nt: TGTGCCAGCAGCGGCGGACAGGCCAACACTGAAGCTTTCTTT
CDR3aa: CASSGGQANTEAFF
j_gene: TRBJ1-1
v_gene: TRBV6-2/TRBV6-3
d_gene: TRBD1
abundance: -

CDR3nt: TGCAGTACTAGCCCCAGAGGAGAGACCCAGTACTTC
CDR3aa: CSTSPRGETQYF
j_gene: TRBJ2-5
v_gene: TRBV20-1
d_gene: -
abundance: -

CDR3nt: TGTGCCAGCAGTTTAACCCCCGGGACAGGCACCGGGGAGCTGTTTTTT
CDR3aa: CASSLTPGTGTGELFF
j_gene: TRBJ2-2
v_gene: TRBV28
d_gene: TRBD1
abundance: -

CDR3nt: TGTGCCAGCAGTCCACACCTTAGGGGTGATGCTTTCTTT
CDR3aa: CASSPHLRGDAFF
j_gene: TRBJ1-1
v_gene: TRBV2
d_gene: -
abundance: -

CDR3nt: TGCGCCAGCAGCCTCCGCGGACTAGTAGACAATGAGCAGTTCTTC
CDR3aa: CASSLRGLVDNEQFF
j_gene: TRBJ2-1
v_gene: TRBV5-1
d_gene: TRBD2
abundance: few

CDR3nt: TGTGCCAGCAGTTTGGAGGGGGCTCGTGAGACCCAGTACTTC
CDR3aa: CASSLEGARETQYF
j_gene: TRBJ2-5
v_gene: TRBV27
d_gene: -
abundance: few

CDR3nt: TGTGCCAGCAGTTTAACGTGGCTAGCGGGGGACTCTAGCACAGATACGCAGTATTTT
CDR3aa: CASSLTWLAGDSSTDTQYF
j_gene: TRBJ2-3
v_gene: TRBV27
d_gene: TRBD2
abundance: few

CDR3nt: TGCAGCGTTGACGGGCCACAGGGGGGCACTGAAGCTTTCTTT
CDR3aa: CSVDGPQGGTEAFF
j_gene: TRBJ1-1
v_gene: TRBV29-1
d_gene: TRBD1
abundance: -

CDR3nt: TGTGCCAGCAGCGACCGTGGAGGGGGCGGGTTCGATGAGCAGTTCTTC
CDR3aa: CASSDRGGGGFDEQFF
j_gene: TRBJ2-1
v_gene: TRBV9
d_gene: -
abundance: -

CDR3nt: TGTGCCAGCAGCCTACCCATTGGCGAAGCTTTCTTT
CDR3aa: CASSLPIGEAFF
j_gene: TRBJ1-1
v_gene: TRBV3-1
d_gene: -
abundance: -

CDR3nt: TGCGCCAGCAGCTTCGGAGACAGCCTCTTTTGCTATGGCTACACCTTC
CDR3aa: CASSFGDSLFCYGYTF
j_gene: TRBJ1-2
v_gene: TRBV5-1
d_gene: -
abundance: -

CDR3nt: TGTGCCTGGAGACAGGGCTATAATTCACCCCTCCACTTT
CDR3aa: CAWRQGYNSPLHF
j_gene: TRBJ1-6
v_gene: TRBV30
d_gene: -
abundance: -

CDR3nt: TGTGCCACCAGTGACCCTCGGACAGGGGATGGTAGCAATCAGCCCCAGCATTTT
CDR3aa: CATSDPRTGDGSNQPQHF
j_gene: TRBJ1-5
v_gene: TRBV24-1
d_gene: TRBD1
abundance: -

CDR3nt: TGCAGTGCGGGGGGGACAGGGCCTACTGAAGCTTTCTTT
CDR3aa: CSAGGTGPTEAFF
j_gene: TRBJ1-1
v_gene: TRBV20-1
d_gene: TRBD1
abundance: once

CDR3nt: TGTGCCAGCAGCTTAGCCCCGTCAATTAATGAAAAACTGTTTTTT
CDR3aa: CASSLAPSINEKLFF
j_gene: TRBJ1-4
v_gene: TRBV7-6
d_gene: -
abundance: -

CDR3nt: TGTGCCAGCAGCGCTGGACTAGCGGGGGGCCTTAGCTCCTACAATGAGCAGTTCTTC
CDR3aa: CASSAGLAGGLSSYNEQFF
j_gene: TRBJ2-1
v_gene: TRBV6-4
d_gene: TRBD2
abundance: few

CDR3nt: TGCGCCAGCAGCCAAGAGAGGCCACCTACGAACATTCAGTACTTC
CDR3aa: CASSQERPPTNIQYF
j_gene: TRBJ2-4
v_gene: TRBV4-3
d_gene: -
abundance: few

CDR3nt: TGTGCCAGTAGTATAGTGTTCCGGACAGACCTTCTTCCCGAGACCCAGTACTTC
CDR3aa: CASSIVFRTDLLPETQYF
j_gene: TRBJ2-5
v_gene: TRBV19
d_gene: -
abundance: -

CDR3nt: TGTGCCAGCAGTTTTGGGGGACCCGAGCAGTACTTC
CDR3aa: CASSFGGPEQYF
j_gene: TRBJ2-7
v_gene: TRBV6-5
d_gene: -
abundance: -

CDR3nt: TGTGCCATCAGTGAGGGGACGGTCACTGAAGCTTTCTTT
CDR3aa: CAISEGTVTEAFF
j_gene: TRBJ1-1
v_gene: TRBV10-3
d_gene: -
abundance: -

CDR3nt: TGTGCCAGCAGGGGCCGGGAAAAACTGTTTTTT
CDR3aa: CASRGREKLFF
j_gene: TRBJ1-4
v_gene: TRBV3-1
d_gene: -
abundance: -

CDR3nt: TGTGCCAGCAGTTTCACCCGACCTGATACAGATACGCAGTATTTT
CDR3aa: CASSFTRPDTDTQYF
j_gene: TRBJ2-3
v_gene: TRBV12-3/TRBV12-4
d_gene: -
abundance: -

CDR3nt: TGTGCTAGTATTACTAGCCTTCGCAATGAGCAGTTCTTC
CDR3aa: CASITSLRNEQFF
j_gene: TRBJ2-1
v_gene: TRBV12-5
d_gene: -
abundance: -

CDR3nt: TGTGCCAGCAGCGCCAGTGAGAACTATGGCTACACCTTC
CDR3aa: CASSASENYGYTF
j_gene: TRBJ1-2
v_gene: TRBV9
d_gene: -
abundance: -

CDR3nt: TGCAGTGCAAAAAAAGCGGGAGTCTTGAGCACAGATACGCAGTATTTT
CDR3aa: CSAKKAGVLSTDTQYF
j_gene: TRBJ2-3
v_gene: TRBV20-1
d_gene: TRBD2
abundance: few

CDR3nt: TGCAGTGCAGGACTAGCGCTGTTGGGTGATACGCAGTATTTT
CDR3aa: CSAGLALLGDTQYF
j_gene: TRBJ2-3
v_gene: TRBV20-1
d_gene: TRBD2
abundance: many

CDR3nt: TGCAGTGCTCCCGACCGCAGGGTTAACACTGAAGCTTTCTTT
CDR3aa: CSAPDRRVNTEAFF
j_gene: TRBJ1-1
v_gene: TRBV20-1
d_gene: -
abundance: -

CDR3nt: TGCAGCGTTGAAAGAGCAGGGATGCAGGGCTACACCTTC
CDR3aa: CSVERAGMQGYTF
j_gene: TRBJ1-2
v_gene: TRBV29-1
d_gene: -
abundance: -

CDR3nt: TGTGCCAGCAGTATGACTAGCGTGGGCACCGGGGAGCTGTTTTTT
CDR3aa: CASSMTSVGTGELFF
j_gene: TRBJ2-2
v_gene: TRBV2
d_gene: TRBD2
abundance: -

CDR3nt: TGTGCCAGCAGCCGCCGGGACACGCCGAGCTATGGCTACACCTTC
CDR3aa: CASSRRDTPSYGYTF
j_gene: TRBJ1-2
v_gene: TRBV11-2
d_gene: -
abundance: few

CDR3nt: TGTGCCAGCAGTTACTCGGGACGGTATAATTCACCCCTCCACTTT
CDR3aa: CASSYSGRYNSPLHF
j_gene: TRBJ1-6
v_gene: TRBV6-5
d_gene: -
abundance: -

CDR3nt: TGTGCCAGCAGCGTAGCAGGGACCAGGGGTGGGACCCAGTACTTC
CDR3aa: CASSVAGTRGGTQYF
j_gene: TRBJ2-5
v_gene: TRBV9
d_gene: -
abundance: few

CDR3nt: TGTGCCAGCAGCAATAATAAGGCGGGGGAGCTGTTTTTT
CDR3aa: CASSNNKAGELFF
j_gene: TRBJ2-2
v_gene: TRBV21-1
d_gene: -
abundance: once

CDR3nt: TGCGCCAGCAGCTTTGCAGGGGTGCCGGATCAGCCCCAGCATTTT
CDR3aa: CASSFAGVPDQPQHF
j_gene: TRBJ1-5
v_gene: TRBV5-1
d_gene: -
abundance: -

CDR3nt: TGTGCCAGCAGCTTAACGGTCAGGTCAGAAGCTTTCTTT
CDR3aa: CASSLTVRSEAFF
j_gene: TRBJ1-1
v_gene: TRBV7-3
d_gene: -
abundance: -

CDR3nt: TGTGCCAGCAGAGACCTAGCGGGGGCCATCGGGGAGCTGTTTTTT
CDR3aa: CASRDLAGAIGELFF
j_gene: TRBJ2-2
v_gene: TRBV6-5
d_gene: TRBD2
abundance: -

CDR3nt: TGTGCCAGCAGCTTATCCTTCGACAATGAGCAGTTCTTC
CDR3aa: CASSLSFDNEQFF
j_gene: TRBJ2-1
v_gene: TRBV7-2
d_gene: -
abundance: few

CDR3nt: TGCAGTGCTACCTCGAAGCAAGAGACCCAGTACTTC
CDR3aa: CSATSKQETQYF
j_gene: TRBJ2-5
v_gene: TRBV20-1
d_gene: -
abundance: -

CDR3nt: TGTGCCAGCAGTTTGAACCTAGAGGAGACCCAGTACTTC
CDR3aa: CASSLNLEETQYF
j_gene: TRBJ2-5
v_gene: TRBV28
d_gene: -
abundance: many

CDR3nt: TGTGCCAGCAGTAACAGGGGGCGAATCACTGAAGCTTTCTTT
CDR3aa: CASSNRGRITEAFF
j_gene: TRBJ1-1
v_gene: TRBV7-3
d_gene: TRBD1
abundance: -

CDR3nt: TGTGCCATCAGTTCCGGACAGGGGGAAAACATTCAGTACTTC
CDR3aa: CAISSGQGENIQYF
j_gene: TRBJ2-4
v_gene: TRBV10-3
d_gene: TRBD1
abundance: -

CDR3nt: TGTGCCAGCAGCCTAGTCCCGGGACAGGGTTACACTGAAGCTTTCTTT
CDR3aa: CASSLVPGQGYTEAFF
j_gene: TRBJ1-1
v_gene: TRBV3-1
d_gene: TRBD1
abundance: -

CDR3nt: TGTGCCAGCAGCTCGATTGGTGAGCAGTTCTTC
CDR3aa: CASSSIGEQFF
j_gene: TRBJ2-1
v_gene: TRBV11-2
d_gene: -
abundance: -

CDR3nt: TGCGCCAGCGGCTCACCTAAGCGGGACAGGACTAACAATGAGCAGTACTTC
CDR3aa: CASGSPKRDRTNNEQYF
j_gene: TRBJ2-7
v_gene: TRBV5-1
d_gene: -
abundance: -

CDR3nt: TGTGCCAGCAGGACAGGGTTGGAAGCTTTCTTT
CDR3aa: CASRTGLEAFF
j_gene: TRBJ1-1
v_gene: TRBV6-5
d_gene: TRBD1
abundance: few

CDR3nt: TGCGCCAGCAGCTTGAGGTCGGCGGTAGCCCCACAAGAGACCCAGTACTTC
CDR3aa: CASSLRSAVAPQETQYF
j_gene: TRBJ2-5
v_gene: TRBV5-1
d_gene: -
abundance: once

CDR3nt: TGTGCCAGCGGCCGGGACAGAAATACGAACACTGAAGCTTTCTTT
CDR3aa: CASGRDRNTNTEAFF
j_gene: TRBJ1-1
v_gene: TRBV2
d_gene: TRBD1
abundance: few

CDR3nt: TGTGCCAGCAGTTACTACTTCCGGGACAGGGGTATTCATCAGCCCCAGCATTTT
CDR3aa: CASSYYFRDRGIHQPQHF
j_gene: TRBJ1-5
v_gene: TRBV6-2/TRBV6-3
d_gene: TRBD1
abundance: once